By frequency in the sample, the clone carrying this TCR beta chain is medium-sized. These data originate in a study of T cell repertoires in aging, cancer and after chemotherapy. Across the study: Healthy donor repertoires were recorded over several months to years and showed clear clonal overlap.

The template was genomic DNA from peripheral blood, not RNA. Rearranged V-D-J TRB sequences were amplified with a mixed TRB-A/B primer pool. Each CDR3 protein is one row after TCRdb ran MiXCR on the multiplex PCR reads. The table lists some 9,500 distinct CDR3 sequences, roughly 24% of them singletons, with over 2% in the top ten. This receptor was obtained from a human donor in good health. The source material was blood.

The CDR3 DNA reads TGTGCCAGCAGTTACGTTTACTCTGGGGCCAACGTCCTGACTTTC. Translation gives CASSYVYSGANVLTF. The chain employs TRBV6-5 and TRBJ2-6; D is undetermined. The CDR3 is 15 residues long. V dropped 2 bases and J dropped 0 bases, with 5 bases sitting between them. From germline, CDR1 is MNHEY and CDR2 SVGAGI.